The clone carrying this TCR beta chain occurred a few times. Its antigen is unknown. Uncontrolled infection, other autoimmune disease, pregnancy or lactation barred patients from enrollment. Diagnostic assessment was based on clinical symptoms, serum thyroxine and TRAb, thyroid ultrasound and orbital computed tomography. PBMCs stemmed from approximately 10 ml fresh peripheral blood. These data come from a study of T cells in Graves' hyperthyroidism and ophthalmopathy. The CDR3 spans 15 residues. Trimming cost V 0 bases and J 4 bases; bases outside gene matches: 1. Per the germline V gene, CDR1 is SGHTS and CDR2 is YDEGEE. Template material for amplifying TCR beta CDR3 regions consisted of RNA transcripts. First-round RT-PCR of the TCR CDR3 relied on the HTBI primer set. TCRdb re-called the multiplex PCR reads through MiXCR, storing one row per CDR3 protein. The sample has nearly 250,000 distinct CDR3 sequences; around 17% are singletons.

Regarding the study as a whole: Most thyroid clonotypes that were expanded above 0.001 also turned up in blood.

This chain connects TRBV5-8 to TRBJ2-2, with TRBD1 identical over 9 bases. The sample consisted of blood. The receptor comes from a woman under 30 with Graves' ophthalmopathy. The DNA of the CDR3 is TGTGCCAGCAGCTTGGACAGGGGGCGCACCGGGGAGCTGTTTTTT. Amino acid sequence: CASSLDRGRTGELFF. Combining the CDR3 with reference TRBV5-8 and TRBJ2-2 gives the whole variable domain EAGVTQSPTHLIKTRGQQATLRCSPISGHTSVYWYQQALGLGLQFLLWYDEGEERNRGNFPPRFSGRQFPNYSSELNVNALELEDSALYLCASSLDRGRTGELFFGEGSRLTVL.